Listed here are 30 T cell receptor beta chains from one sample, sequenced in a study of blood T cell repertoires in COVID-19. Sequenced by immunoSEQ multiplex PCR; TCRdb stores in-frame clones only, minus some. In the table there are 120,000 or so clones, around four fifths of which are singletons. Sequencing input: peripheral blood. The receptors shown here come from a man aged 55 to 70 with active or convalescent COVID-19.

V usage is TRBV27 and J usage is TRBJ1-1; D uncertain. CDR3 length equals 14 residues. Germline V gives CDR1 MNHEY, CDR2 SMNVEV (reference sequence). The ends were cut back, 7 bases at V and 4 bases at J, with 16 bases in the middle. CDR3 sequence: CASIPSGRATEAFF. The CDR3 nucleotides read TGTGCCAGCATCCCGTCGGGGAGAGCCACTGAAGCTTTCTTT.

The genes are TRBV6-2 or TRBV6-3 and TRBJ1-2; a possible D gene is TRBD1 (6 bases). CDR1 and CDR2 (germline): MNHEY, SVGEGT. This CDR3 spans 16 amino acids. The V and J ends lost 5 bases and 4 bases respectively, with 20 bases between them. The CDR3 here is CASSPSPKGDVYGYTF. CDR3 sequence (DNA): TGTGCCAGCAGTCCCTCACCTAAGGGGGATGTCTATGGCTACACCTTC.

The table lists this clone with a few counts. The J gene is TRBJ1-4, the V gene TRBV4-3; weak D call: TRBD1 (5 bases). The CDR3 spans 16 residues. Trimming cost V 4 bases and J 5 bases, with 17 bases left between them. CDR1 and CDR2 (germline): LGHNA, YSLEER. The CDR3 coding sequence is TGCGCCAGCAGCCTCGACTGGGGGGAGACAAATGAAAAACTGTTTTTT. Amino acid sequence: CASSLDWGETNEKLFF.

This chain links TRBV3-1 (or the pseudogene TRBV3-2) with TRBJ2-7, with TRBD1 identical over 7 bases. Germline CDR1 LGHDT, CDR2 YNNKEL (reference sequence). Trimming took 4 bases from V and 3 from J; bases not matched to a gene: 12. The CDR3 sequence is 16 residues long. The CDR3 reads CASSPRGDRRGYEQYF. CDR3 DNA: TGTGCCAGCAGCCCCCGAGGGGACAGACGAGGCTACGAGCAGTACTTC.

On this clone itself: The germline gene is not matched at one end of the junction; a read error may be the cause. CDR3 amino acids: CSVFKRDSNNEQFF. The CDR3 DNA reads TGCAGCGTTTTTAAGCGGGACTCCAACAATGAGCAGTTCTTC. The chain has TRBV29-1 and TRBJ2-1, with TRBD2 matching 7 bases. Per germline, CDR1 SQVTM and CDR2 ANQGSEA. The CDR3 totals 14 residues.

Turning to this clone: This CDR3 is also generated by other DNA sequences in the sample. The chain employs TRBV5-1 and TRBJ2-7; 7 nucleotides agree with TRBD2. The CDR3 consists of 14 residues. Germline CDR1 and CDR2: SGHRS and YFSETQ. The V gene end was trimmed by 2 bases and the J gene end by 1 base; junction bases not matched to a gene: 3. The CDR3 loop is CASSLGRESYEQYF. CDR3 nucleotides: TGCGCCAGCAGCTTAGGGAGGGAATCCTACGAGCAGTACTTC.

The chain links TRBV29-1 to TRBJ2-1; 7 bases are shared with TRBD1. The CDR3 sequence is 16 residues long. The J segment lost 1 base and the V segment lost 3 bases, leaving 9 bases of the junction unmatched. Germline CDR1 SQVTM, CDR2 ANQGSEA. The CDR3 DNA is TGCAGCGTTGACGTAGGGGGCGGTGTTTCCTACAATGAGCAGTTCTTC. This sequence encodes CSVDVGGGVSYNEQFF.

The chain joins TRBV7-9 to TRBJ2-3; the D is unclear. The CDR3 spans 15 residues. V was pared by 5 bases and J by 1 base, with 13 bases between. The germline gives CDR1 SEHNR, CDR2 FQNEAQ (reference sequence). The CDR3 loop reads CASSRPEFGTDTQYF. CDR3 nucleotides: TGTGCCAGCAGCCGGCCGGAGTTCGGCACAGATACGCAGTATTTT.

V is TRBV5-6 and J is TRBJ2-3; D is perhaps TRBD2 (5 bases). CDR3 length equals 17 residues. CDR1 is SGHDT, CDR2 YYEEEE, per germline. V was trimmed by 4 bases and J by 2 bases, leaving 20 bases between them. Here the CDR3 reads CASSPSTRASITDTQYF. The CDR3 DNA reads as TGTGCCAGCAGCCCGTCTACTAGAGCCTCGATCACAGATACGCAGTATTTT.

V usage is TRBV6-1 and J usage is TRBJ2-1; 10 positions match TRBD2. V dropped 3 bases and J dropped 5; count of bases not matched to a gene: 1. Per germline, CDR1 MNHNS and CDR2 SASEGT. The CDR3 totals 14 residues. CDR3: CASSDGLADNEQFF. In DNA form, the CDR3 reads TGTGCCAGCAGTGACGGACTAGCGGACAATGAGCAGTTCTTC.

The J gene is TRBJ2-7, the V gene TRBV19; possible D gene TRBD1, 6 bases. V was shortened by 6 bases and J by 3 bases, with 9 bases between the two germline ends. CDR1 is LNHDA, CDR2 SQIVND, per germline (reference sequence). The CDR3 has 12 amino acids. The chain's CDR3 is CASSRDNYEQYF. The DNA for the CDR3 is TGTGCCAGTAGCCGGGACAACTACGAGCAGTACTTC. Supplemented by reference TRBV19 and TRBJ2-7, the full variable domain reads DGGITQSPKYLFRKEGQNVTLSCEQNLNHDAMYWYRQDPGQGLRLIYYSQIVNDFQKGDIAEGYSVSREKKESFPLTVTSAQKNPTAFYLCASSRDNYEQYFGPGTRLTVT.

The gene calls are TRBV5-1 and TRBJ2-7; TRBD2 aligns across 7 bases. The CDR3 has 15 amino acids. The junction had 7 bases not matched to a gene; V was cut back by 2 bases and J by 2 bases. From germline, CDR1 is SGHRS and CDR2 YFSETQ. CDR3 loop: CASSLSSGVTYEQYF. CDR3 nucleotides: TGCGCCAGCAGCTTATCTAGCGGTGTTACCTACGAGCAGTACTTC.

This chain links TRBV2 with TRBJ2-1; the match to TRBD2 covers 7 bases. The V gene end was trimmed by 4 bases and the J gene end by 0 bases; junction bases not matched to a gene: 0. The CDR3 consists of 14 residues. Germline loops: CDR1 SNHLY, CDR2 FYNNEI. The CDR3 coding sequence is TGTGCCAGCAGTGGGACTAGCTCCTACAATGAGCAGTTCTTC. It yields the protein CASSGTSSYNEQFF.

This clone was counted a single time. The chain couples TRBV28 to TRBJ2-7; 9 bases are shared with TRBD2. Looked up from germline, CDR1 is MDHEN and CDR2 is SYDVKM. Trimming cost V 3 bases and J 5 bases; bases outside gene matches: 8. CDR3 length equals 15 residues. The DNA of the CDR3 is TGTGCCAGCAGTTTCTTTAGCGGGAGTAGCGACGAGCAGTACTTC. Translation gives CASSFFSGSSDEQYF.

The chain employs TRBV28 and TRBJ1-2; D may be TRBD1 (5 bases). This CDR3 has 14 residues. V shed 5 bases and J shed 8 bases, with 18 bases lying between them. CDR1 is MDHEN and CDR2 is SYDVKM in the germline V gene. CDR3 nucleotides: TGTGCCAGCAGTCCCACCCGCAGGGCGGGAGGCTACACCTTC. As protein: CASSPTRRAGGYTF.

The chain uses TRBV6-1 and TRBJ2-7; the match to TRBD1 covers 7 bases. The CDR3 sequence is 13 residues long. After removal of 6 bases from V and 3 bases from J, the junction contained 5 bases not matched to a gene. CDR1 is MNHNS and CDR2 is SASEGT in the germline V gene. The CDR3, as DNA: TGTGCCAGCAGGCTGGGACAGATCTACGAGCAGTACTTC. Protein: CASRLGQIYEQYF.

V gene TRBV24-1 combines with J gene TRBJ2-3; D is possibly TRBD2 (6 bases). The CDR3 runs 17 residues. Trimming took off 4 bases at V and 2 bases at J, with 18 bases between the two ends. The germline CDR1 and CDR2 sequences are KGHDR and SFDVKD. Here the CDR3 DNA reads TGTGCCACCAGTGACCCCCGTAGCGGCCACATCACAGATACGCAGTATTTT. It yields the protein CATSDPRSGHITDTQYF.

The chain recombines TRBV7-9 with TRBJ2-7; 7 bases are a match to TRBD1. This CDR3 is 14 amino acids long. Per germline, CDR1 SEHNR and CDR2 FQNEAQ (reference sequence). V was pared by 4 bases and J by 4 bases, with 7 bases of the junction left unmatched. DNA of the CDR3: TGTGCCAGCAGCTACAGGGGTCCAGGGTACGAGCAGTACTTC. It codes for CASSYRGPGYEQYF.

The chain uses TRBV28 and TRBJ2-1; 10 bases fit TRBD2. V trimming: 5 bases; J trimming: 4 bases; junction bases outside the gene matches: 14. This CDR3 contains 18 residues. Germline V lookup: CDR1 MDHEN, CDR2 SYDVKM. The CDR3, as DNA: TGTGCCAGCAGTGATAGTTGGACTAGCGGTAGAATTTACAATGAGCAGTTCTTC. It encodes CASSDSWTSGRIYNEQFF.

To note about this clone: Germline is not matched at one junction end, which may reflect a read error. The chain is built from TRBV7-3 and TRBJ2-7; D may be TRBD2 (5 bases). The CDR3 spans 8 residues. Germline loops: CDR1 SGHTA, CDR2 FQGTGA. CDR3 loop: CASRTADF. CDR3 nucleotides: TGTGCCAGCAGAACAGCGGACTTC.

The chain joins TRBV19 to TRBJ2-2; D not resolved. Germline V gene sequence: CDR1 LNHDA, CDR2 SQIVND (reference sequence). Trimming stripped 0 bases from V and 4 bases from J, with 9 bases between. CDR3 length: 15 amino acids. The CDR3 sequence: CASSIDLGSTGELFF. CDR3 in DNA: TGTGCCAGTAGTATAGATCTAGGATCCACCGGGGAGCTGTTTTTT.

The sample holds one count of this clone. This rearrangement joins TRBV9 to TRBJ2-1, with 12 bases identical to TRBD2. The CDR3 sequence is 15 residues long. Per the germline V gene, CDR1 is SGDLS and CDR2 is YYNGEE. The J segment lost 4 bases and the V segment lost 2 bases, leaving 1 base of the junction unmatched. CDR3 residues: CASSVGLAGYNEQFF. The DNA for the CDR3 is TGTGCCAGCAGCGTCGGACTAGCGGGGTACAATGAGCAGTTCTTC.

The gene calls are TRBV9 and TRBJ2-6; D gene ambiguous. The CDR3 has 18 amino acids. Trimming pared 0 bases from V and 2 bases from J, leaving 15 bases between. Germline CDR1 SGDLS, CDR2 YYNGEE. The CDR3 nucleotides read TGTGCCAGCAGCGTAGATATGGTTCTAACGGCTGGGGCCAACGTCCTGACTTTC. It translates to CASSVDMVLTAGANVLTF.

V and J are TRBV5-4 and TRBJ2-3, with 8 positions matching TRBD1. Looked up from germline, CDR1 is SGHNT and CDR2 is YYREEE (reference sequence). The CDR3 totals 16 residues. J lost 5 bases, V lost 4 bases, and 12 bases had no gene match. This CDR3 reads CASSDRAGGARDTQYF. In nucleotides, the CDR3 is TGTGCCAGCAGCGATCGTGCAGGGGGCGCGAGAGATACGCAGTATTTT.

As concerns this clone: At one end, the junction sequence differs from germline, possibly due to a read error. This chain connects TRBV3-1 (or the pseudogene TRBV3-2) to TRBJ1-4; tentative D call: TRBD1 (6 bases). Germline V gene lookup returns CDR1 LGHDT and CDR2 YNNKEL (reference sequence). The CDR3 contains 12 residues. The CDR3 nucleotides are TGTGCCAGCAGCCAAGAATGGACAGATTTGCTTTTT. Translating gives CASSQEWTDLLF.

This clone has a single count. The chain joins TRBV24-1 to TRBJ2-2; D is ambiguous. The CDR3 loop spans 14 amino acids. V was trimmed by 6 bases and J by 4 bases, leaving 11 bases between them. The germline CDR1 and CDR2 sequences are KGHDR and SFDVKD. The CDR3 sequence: CATSSPLGTGELFF. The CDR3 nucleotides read TGTGCCACCAGTAGCCCTCTCGGCACCGGGGAGCTGTTTTTT.

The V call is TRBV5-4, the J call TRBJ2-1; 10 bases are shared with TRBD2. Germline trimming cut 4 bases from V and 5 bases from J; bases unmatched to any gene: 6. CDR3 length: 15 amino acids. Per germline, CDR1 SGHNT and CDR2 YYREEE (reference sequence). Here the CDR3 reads CASSRLAGAHNEQFF. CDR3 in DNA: TGTGCCAGCAGCCGCCTAGCGGGAGCCCACAATGAGCAGTTCTTC.

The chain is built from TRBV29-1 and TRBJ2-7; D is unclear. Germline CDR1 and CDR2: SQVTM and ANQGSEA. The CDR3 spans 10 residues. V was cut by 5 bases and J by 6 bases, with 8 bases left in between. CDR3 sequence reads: CSVRTVEQYF. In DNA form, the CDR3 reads TGCAGCGTTCGCACAGTCGAGCAGTACTTC.

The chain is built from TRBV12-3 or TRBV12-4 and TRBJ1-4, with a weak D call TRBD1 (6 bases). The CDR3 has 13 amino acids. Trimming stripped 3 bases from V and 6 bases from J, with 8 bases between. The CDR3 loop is CASSFGQYEKLFF. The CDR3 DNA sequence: TGTGCCAGCAGTTTCGGACAGTATGAAAAACTGTTTTTT.

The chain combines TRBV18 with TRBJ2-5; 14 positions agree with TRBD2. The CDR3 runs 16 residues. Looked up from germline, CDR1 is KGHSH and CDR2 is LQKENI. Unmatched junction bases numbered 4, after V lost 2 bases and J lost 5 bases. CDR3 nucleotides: TGTGCCAGCTCACCAGGGACTAGCGGGAGTGGGGAGACCCAGTACTTC. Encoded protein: CASSPGTSGSGETQYF.